The 20 T cell receptor beta chains given below trace back to one sample, sequenced in a study of cytomegalovirus exposure and HLA in healthy donors. The PCR had 60 Vbeta and 13 Jbeta primers. Sequencing was performed with immunoSEQ multiplex PCR; in TCRdb, only in-frame clones are kept and a portion is missing. The table lists under 250,000 clones, approximately 78% of them singletons. Sequencing input: PBMCs. These receptors were obtained from a male donor in good health and CMV-seronegative.

The rearrangement links TRBV5-1 to TRBJ2-7, with 8 bases fitting TRBD1. The CDR3 extends over 16 amino acids. V lost 4 bases to trimming and J lost 4 bases; unmatched junction nucleotides: 13. The germline gives CDR1 SGHRS, CDR2 YFSETQ. The CDR3 reads CASSDPSRGLGYEQYF. In DNA form, the CDR3 reads TGCGCCAGCAGCGACCCTTCCAGGGGGCTGGGTTACGAGCAGTACTTC.

This rearrangement joins TRBV12-5 to TRBJ2-1, with TRBD2 as a possible D gene (7 bases). V lost 6 bases and J lost 5, with 17 bases in between. From germline, CDR1 is LGHNT and CDR2 FRNRAP. The CDR3 loop spans 15 amino acids. The CDR3 coding sequence is TGTGCTAGTGGACCCCCGGGGGGCTCAGACAATGAGCAGTTCTTC. It translates to CASGPPGGSDNEQFF.

This chain links TRBV2 with TRBJ2-1, with TRBD2 identical over 12 bases. V was pared by 6 bases and J by 7 bases, with 7 bases of the junction left unmatched. From germline, CDR1 is SNHLY and CDR2 FYNNEI. The CDR3 is 15 residues long. The CDR3, as DNA: TGTGCCAGCAGCGCGACTAGCGGGAGAGGTAATGAGCAGTTCTTC. Amino acid sequence: CASSATSGRGNEQFF.

This clone was counted once. The chain links TRBV27 to TRBJ2-7, with 7 bases that match TRBD1. The length of the CDR3 is 15 residues. Unmatched junction bases numbered 7, after V lost 3 bases and J lost 2 bases. Germline lookup yields CDR1 MNHEY and CDR2 SMNVEV (reference sequence). The CDR3 DNA is TGTGCCAGCAGTTTGATCGGACAGGTGCCCTACGAGCAGTACTTC. This codes for CASSLIGQVPYEQYF.

This sequence joins TRBV19 and TRBJ1-1; 7 nucleotides line up with TRBD1. Germline V gene sequence: CDR1 LNHDA, CDR2 SQIVND (reference sequence). The CDR3 consists of 15 residues. J lost 0 bases, V lost 5 bases, and 6 bases had no gene match. The CDR3 sequence is CASSGTVSMNTEAFF. The CDR3 region has the DNA TGTGCCAGTAGTGGGACAGTATCAATGAACACTGAAGCTTTCTTT.

This clone has only a few counts. The V call is TRBV13, the J call TRBJ1-5, with 7 bases aligning to TRBD1. The CDR3 is 13 amino acids. Germline V lookup: CDR1 PRHDT, CDR2 FYEKMQ (reference sequence). V lost 5 bases to trimming and J lost 9 bases; unmatched junction nucleotides: 7. CDR3 bases: TGTGCCAGCAGCGCAGGGGGAGCGAGGCCCCAGCATTTT. It is translated as CASSAGGARPQHF. The variable domain in full, with the rest retrieved from reference TRBV13 and TRBJ1-5, is AAGVIQSPRHLIKEKRETATLKCYPIPRHDTVYWYQQGPGQDPQFLISFYEKMQSDKGSIPDRFSAQQFSDYHSELNMSSLELGDSALYFCASSAGGARPQHFGDGTRLSIL.

J is TRBJ1-3 and V is TRBV30; TRBD1 matches at 11 bases. This CDR3 is 18 amino acids long. CDR1 is GTSNPN and CDR2 is SVGIG in the germline V gene (reference sequence). J was trimmed by 0 bases and V by 2 bases; bases with no gene match: 9. The chain's CDR3 is CAWSWTGGAGISGNTIYF. In nucleotides, the CDR3 is TGTGCCTGGAGTTGGACAGGGGGCGCGGGGATCTCTGGAAACACCATATATTTT.

The chain is built from TRBV18 and TRBJ2-1; tentatively, D is TRBD2 (6 bases). V lost 3 bases and J 0 bases, leaving 15 bases between the germline ends. Germline V gene lookup returns CDR1 KGHSH and CDR2 LQKENI. This CDR3 is built from 17 residues. The CDR3 loop is CASSPLGSGASYNEQFF. Here the CDR3 DNA reads TGTGCCAGCTCACCCTTGGGTAGCGGAGCCTCCTACAATGAGCAGTTCTTC.

The V call is TRBV5-1, the J call TRBJ2-1, with D tentatively TRBD1 (6 bases). The CDR3 has 14 residues. V gave up 3 bases and J gave up 6 bases, with 13 bases separating them. Germline V gene data show CDR1 as SGHRS and CDR2 as YFSETQ. The chain's CDR3 is CASSWGLQGNEQFF. CDR3 nucleotide sequence: TGCGCCAGCAGCTGGGGGCTTCAAGGCAATGAGCAGTTCTTC.

The V gene is TRBV27, the J gene TRBJ1-2; 7 bases line up with TRBD1. Trimming removed 5 bases from V and 5 bases from J; junction bases left unmatched: 8. CDR3 length: 14 residues. The germline gives CDR1 MNHEY, CDR2 SMNVEV (reference sequence). The CDR3 sequence: CASSPTTGRYGYTF. For the CDR3, the DNA is TGTGCCAGCAGTCCAACGACAGGGCGGTATGGCTACACCTTC.

This clone came up a few times. V and J are TRBV10-2 and TRBJ2-7, with D tentatively TRBD1 (5 bases). The CDR3 sequence is 12 residues long. Germline loops: CDR1 WSHSY, CDR2 SAAADI. V was pared by 3 bases and J by 4 bases, with 7 bases between. CDR3 bases: TGCGCCAGCAGTGACCAGGGATACGAGCAGTACTTC. This codes for CASSDQGYEQYF.

The chain employs TRBV5-4 and TRBJ2-3; 8 bases fit TRBD1. Per germline, CDR1 SGHNT and CDR2 YYREEE (reference sequence). This CDR3 comprises 15 residues. V lost 5 bases to trimming and J lost 11 bases; unmatched junction nucleotides: 16. CDR3 sequence reads: CASRSSGQEGLKQYF. As DNA, the CDR3 is TGTGCCAGCAGATCGTCGGGACAGGAGGGATTGAAGCAGTATTTT.

The gene calls are TRBV5-8 and TRBJ1-2; D ambiguous. The CDR3 is made up of 13 amino acids. CDR1 is SGHTS, CDR2 YDEGEE, per germline. V lost 7 bases to trimming and J lost 3 bases, with 13 bases between them. The DNA of the CDR3 is TGTGCCAGCCACTTCGAGGTGCACTATGGCTACACCTTC. It codes for CASHFEVHYGYTF.

The chain has TRBV4-1 and TRBJ1-1; D remains unclear. This CDR3 spans 14 amino acids. Trimming left V 0 bases short and J 3 bases short, with 8 bases between. CDR1 and CDR2 from the germline V gene are MGHRA and YSYEKL. The CDR3 nucleotides read TGCGCCAGCAGCCAAGAGGGCACTTACACTGAAGCTTTCTTT. Encoded protein: CASSQEGTYTEAFF.

This clone came up once. The chain carries TRBV4-2 and TRBJ2-3; 11 positions agree with TRBD2. V gave up 2 bases and J gave up 5 bases; unmatched junction bases: 9. The CDR3 runs to 17 residues. Germline values: CDR1 LGHNA, CDR2 YNFKEQ. The CDR3 region is CASSQTLSGRAVDTQYF. The CDR3 DNA reads TGTGCCAGCAGCCAAACGCTTAGCGGGAGGGCCGTAGATACGCAGTATTTT.

The J gene is TRBJ2-7, the V gene TRBV7-8, with D possibly TRBD1 on 6 matching bases. V lost 5 bases and J 5 bases, leaving 13 bases between the germline ends. The germline CDR1 and CDR2 sequences are SGHVS and FQNEAQ. There are 13 residues in the CDR3. The CDR3 nucleotides read TGTGCCAGCAGCACCAGGACAGTCCACGAGCAGTACTTC. Translated, it gives CASSTRTVHEQYF. Full variable domain (missing parts from reference TRBV7-8 and TRBJ2-7): GAGVSQSPRYKVAKRGQDVALRCDPISGHVSLFWYQQALGQGPEFLTYFQNEAQLDKSGLPSDRFFAERPEGSVSTLKIQRTQQEDSAVYLCASSTRTVHEQYFGPGTRLTVT.

The V gene is TRBV6-5, the J gene TRBJ2-5; unclear D gene. V lost 6 bases and J 3 bases, leaving 11 bases between the germline ends. CDR1 MNHEY and CDR2 SVGAGI come from the germline V gene. The CDR3 is 13 residues long. CDR3 in amino acids: CASSGTVEETQYF. The CDR3 DNA reads as TGTGCCAGCAGCGGCACAGTAGAAGAGACCCAGTACTTC.

This chain connects TRBV28 to TRBJ2-1; possibly TRBD2 for D (5 bases). Trimming took 6 bases from V and 0 from J, leaving 15 bases between them. Germline V CDR1 and CDR2: MDHEN, SYDVKM. The CDR3 length is 16 residues. DNA for the CDR3: TGTGCCAGCAGGGGAGCGGATTCGAGCTCCTACAATGAGCAGTTCTTC. This encodes CASRGADSSSYNEQFF. Full variable domain (rest looked up from reference TRBV28 and TRBJ2-1): DVKVTQSSRYLVKRTGEKVFLECVQDMDHENMFWYRQDPGLGLRLIYFSYDVKMKEKGDIPEGYSVSREKKERFSLILESASTNQTSMYLCASRGADSSSYNEQFFGPGTRLTVL.

The chain combines TRBV19 with TRBJ1-1, with TRBD1 as a possible D gene (6 bases). The length of the CDR3 is 17 residues. Between the trimmed V and J ends, which lost 0 bases and 3 bases, there was a span of 17 bases. Germline V gene lookup returns CDR1 LNHDA and CDR2 SQIVND (reference sequence). CDR3 region: CASSIDSGGLGDTEAFF. CDR3 DNA sequence: TGTGCCAGTAGTATAGATTCGGGGGGCCTCGGAGACACTGAAGCTTTCTTT.

The rearrangement uses TRBV6-5 and TRBJ2-3; tentatively, D is TRBD2 (7 bases). Germline lookup yields CDR1 MNHEY and CDR2 SVGAGI. The germline V and J ends were trimmed by 8 bases and 1 base, with 10 bases remaining between them. The CDR3 sequence is 13 residues long. The DNA for the CDR3 is TGTGCCAGCGGGAGGGGGGGCACAGATACGCAGTATTTT. This codes for CASGRGGTDTQYF.